Listed here are 26 T cell receptor beta chains from one sample, sequenced in a study of OX40 agonist ivuxolimab in advanced cancers. Repertoires were generated with immunoSEQ multiplex PCR, while TCRdb's copy carries only in-frame clones and drops some. The table records some 21,000 clones, around 84% of them present only once. The sample here was CD4+ or CD8+ T cells sorted from blood, taken in a trial of the OX40 agonist ivuxolimab. The receptors originated from an adult with an advanced solid tumor such as melanoma, head and neck, liver or kidney cancer.

The chain couples TRBV28 to TRBJ1-2, with 7 nucleotides matching TRBD1. V dropped 5 bases and J dropped 4; count of bases not matched to a gene: 10. The CDR3 totals 15 residues. Germline V gene data show CDR1 as MDHEN and CDR2 as SYDVKM. In nucleotides, the CDR3 is TGTGCCAGCAGTCTCCACCGGACAGGAACCTATGGCTACACCTTC. It translates to CASSLHRTGTYGYTF.

The chain employs TRBV6-5 and TRBJ1-6, with 8 bases matching TRBD1. Germline CDR1 MNHEY, CDR2 SVGAGI. The CDR3 is made up of 15 amino acids. After removal of 5 bases from V and 7 bases from J, the junction contained 7 bases not matched to a gene. Here the CDR3 DNA reads TGTGCCAGCAGTCTTGGGACAGGACCCAATTCACCCCTCCACTTT. It yields the protein CASSLGTGPNSPLHF.

In its sample, this clone was seen once. The chain combines TRBV4-1 with TRBJ1-1; D is undetermined. This CDR3 has 17 amino acids. V was pared by 0 bases and J by 4 bases, with 18 bases between. Germline V CDR1 and CDR2: MGHRA, YSYEKL. CDR3 sequence reads: CASSQDPGFSVSTEAFF. The CDR3 DNA reads TGCGCCAGCAGCCAAGATCCAGGTTTTAGCGTGAGCACTGAAGCTTTCTTT.

The V and J genes are TRBV2 and TRBJ2-7; the D gene is possibly TRBD2 (7 bases). This CDR3 has 17 residues. Germline values: CDR1 SNHLY, CDR2 FYNNEI. Trimming shortened V by 4 bases and J by 10 bases, and 29 bases separated the two germline ends. The DNA for the CDR3 is TGTGCCAGCAGTGGGCAGGGGAGAGTTAGCGGGCGTTCTCTCCAGTACTTC. It specifies CASSGQGRVSGRSLQYF.

The chain uses TRBV5-1 and TRBJ1-1, with TRBD1 identical over 8 bases. The CDR3 is 13 amino acids. Germline lookup yields CDR1 SGHRS and CDR2 YFSETQ. V shed 6 bases, J shed 5 bases, and the junction held 6 bases outside the gene matches. CDR3 in DNA: TGCGCCAGCACAGGGACAGGACTTACTGAAGCTTTCTTT. Translation: CASTGTGLTEAFF.

V gene TRBV11-2 combines with J gene TRBJ2-3; TRBD2 agrees at 7 bases. The CDR3 contains 15 residues. The V gene's germline CDR1 is SGHAT and CDR2 FQNNGV. V gave up 4 bases and J gave up 3 bases; unmatched junction bases: 7. CDR3 sequence: CASSWGGLRTDTQYF. In nucleotides, the CDR3 is TGTGCCAGCAGCTGGGGAGGGTTAAGGACAGATACGCAGTATTTT. Complete variable domain (other parts from reference TRBV11-2 and TRBJ2-3): EAGVAQSPRYKIIEKRQSVAFWCNPISGHATLYWYQQILGQGPKLLIQFQNNGVVDDSQLPKDRFSAERLKGVDSTLKIQPAKLEDSAVYLCASSWGGLRTDTQYFGPGTRLTVL.

J is TRBJ1-1 and V is TRBV25-1; 8 bases line up with TRBD1. Germline lookup yields CDR1 MGHDK and CDR2 SYGVNS. After removal of 5 bases from V and 2 bases from J, the junction contained 1 base not matched to a gene. This CDR3 is built from 13 residues. CDR3 nucleotides: TGTGCCAGCAGTCCAGGGGGCAACACTGAAGCTTTCTTT. It encodes CASSPGGNTEAFF.

This clone came up once. The CDR3 is CASSTANTGTSGESSYNEQFF. CDR3 nucleotide sequence: TGTGCCAGCAGTACCGCGAACACCGGGACTAGCGGGGAAAGCTCCTACAATGAGCAGTTCTTC. This chain connects TRBV27 to TRBJ2-1; TRBD2 aligns across 13 bases. V shed 5 bases, J shed 0 bases, and the junction held 16 bases outside the gene matches. Germline V lookup: CDR1 MNHEY, CDR2 SMNVEV (reference sequence). The CDR3 loop spans 21 amino acids.

This chain uses TRBV6-6 with TRBJ1-1, with unresolved D. The CDR3 is 12 amino acids. V shed 3 bases and J shed 6 bases, with 8 bases lying between them. CDR1 and CDR2 from the germline V gene are MNHNY and SVGAGI (reference sequence). The CDR3 sequence: CASSYQSPEAFF. DNA for the CDR3: TGTGCCAGCAGTTATCAGAGCCCTGAAGCTTTCTTT.

The chain recombines TRBV10-2 with TRBJ2-7, with 9 positions matching TRBD1. The CDR3 is made up of 14 amino acids. With V trimmed by 2 bases and J by 3 bases, 2 bases remained unmatched. Looked up from germline, CDR1 is WSHSY and CDR2 is SAAADI. This CDR3 is CASSEGGQGYEQYF. DNA of the CDR3: TGCGCCAGCAGTGAGGGGGGACAGGGCTACGAGCAGTACTTC.

The gene calls are TRBV7-9 and TRBJ1-3; possible D gene TRBD1, 6 bases. Trimming cost V 1 base and J 0 bases, with 16 bases left between them. CDR1 is SEHNR, CDR2 FQNEAQ, per germline (reference sequence). The CDR3 totals 18 residues. CDR3 residues: CASSLGVDSRVSGNTIYF. For the CDR3, the DNA is TGTGCCAGCAGCTTAGGGGTGGACAGTAGAGTCTCTGGAAACACCATATATTTT.

The chain combines TRBV7-9 with TRBJ2-7; 8 bases match TRBD2. With V trimmed by 7 bases and J by 3 bases, 8 bases remained unmatched. The CDR3 covers 14 residues. Germline lookup yields CDR1 SEHNR and CDR2 FQNEAQ (reference sequence). This CDR3 reads CASNKAGAFYEQYF. CDR3 bases: TGTGCCAGCAACAAAGCGGGAGCTTTCTACGAGCAGTACTTC.

The chain is built from TRBV7-9 and TRBJ2-7, with no clear D. The CDR3 spans 13 residues. From germline, CDR1 is SEHNR and CDR2 FQNEAQ (reference sequence). The V end lost 5 bases, the J end lost 2 bases, and 10 bases lay between the germline ends. The chain's CDR3 is CASSAVYTYEQYF. The CDR3 DNA reads TGTGCCAGCAGCGCGGTGTATACCTACGAGCAGTACTTC.

There are a few counts of this clone. J is TRBJ2-7 and V is TRBV5-5; D unclear. This CDR3 region has 12 residues. Trimming took off 4 bases at V and 3 bases at J, with 8 bases between the two ends. The germline gives CDR1 SGHKS, CDR2 YYEKEE (reference sequence). The CDR3 loop reads CASSPGGYEQYF. The CDR3 region has the DNA TGTGCCAGCAGCCCGGGTGGCTACGAGCAGTACTTC.

The sample holds one count of this clone. This chain uses TRBV7-8 with TRBJ1-1, with D possibly being TRBD1 (6 bases). Germline V gene sequence: CDR1 SGHVS, CDR2 FQNEAQ. V was pared by 3 bases and J by 1 base, with 6 bases between. The CDR3 loop spans 13 amino acids. CDR3 protein: CASSLGQNTEAFF. CDR3 bases: TGTGCCAGCAGCTTGGGACAGAACACTGAAGCTTTCTTT.

CDR3 DNA sequence: TGTGCCTGGAGACTCTCGGGTGAGCAGTACTTC. This gives the protein CAWRLSGEQYF. This chain links TRBV30 with TRBJ2-7; the D is unclear. The V end lost 3 bases, the J end lost 7 bases, and 10 bases lay between the germline ends. Per germline, CDR1 GTSNPN and CDR2 SVGIG (reference sequence). This CDR3 region has 11 residues.

This clone was counted between two and nine times. J is TRBJ2-1 and V is TRBV28, with 7 bases fitting TRBD2. This CDR3 has 16 amino acids. Looked up from germline, CDR1 is MDHEN and CDR2 is SYDVKM. V lost 1 base, J lost 3 bases, and 6 bases stayed unmatched. The CDR3 DNA sequence: TGTGCCAGCAGTTTATTCGCTAGCGGATTCTACAATGAGCAGTTCTTC. This codes for CASSLFASGFYNEQFF.

This clone was counted a few times. This rearrangement joins TRBV4-1 to TRBJ2-5; 12 bases map to TRBD1. The ends lost 4 bases at V and 5 bases at J; junction bases unmatched: 5. Germline-derived CDR1 and CDR2 are MGHRA and YSYEKL. The length of the CDR3 is 15 residues. CDR3 in DNA: TGCGCCAGCAGCCCAGGGACAGGGGGCCTTGAGACCCAGTACTTC. Encoded protein: CASSPGTGGLETQYF.

The CDR3 DNA reads as TGTGCCAGCAGTGACTCGAGTACGAGCGGGAGGATTCACACCGGGGAGCTGTTTTTT. Encoded protein: CASSDSSTSGRIHTGELFF. The rearrangement links TRBV6-4 to TRBJ2-2, with 9 bases identical to TRBD2. Trimming took 0 bases from V and 3 from J; bases not matched to a gene: 11. In germline, CDR1 is MRHNA, CDR2 SNTAGT. This CDR3 is built from 19 residues.

This chain connects TRBV9 to TRBJ1-2; 7 bases match TRBD1. V was clipped by 0 bases and J by 3 bases; unmatched bases: 2. Looked up from germline, CDR1 is SGDLS and CDR2 is YYNGEE. The CDR3 is 14 residues long. CDR3 in DNA: TGTGCCAGCAGCGTAGGAGGGGGCGACTATGGCTACACCTTC. Translating gives CASSVGGGDYGYTF.

The chain links TRBV28 to TRBJ1-1; D not certain. The germline V gene encodes CDR1 MDHEN and CDR2 SYDVKM. V lost 6 bases and J lost 2, with 10 bases in between. The CDR3 is 13 amino acids. The CDR3 region has the DNA TGTGCCAGCAGCTTTCAAGGAAACACTGAAGCTTTCTTT. As protein: CASSFQGNTEAFF.

The rearrangement uses TRBV10-2 and TRBJ1-3, with 7 bases matching TRBD1. CDR1 and CDR2 (germline): WSHSY, SAAADI. The V gene end was trimmed by 2 bases and the J gene end by 5 bases; junction bases not matched to a gene: 6. The CDR3 spans 15 residues. The DNA of the CDR3 is TGCGCCAGCAGTGAGGGCAGGGGGTATCGAAACACCATATATTTT. Its translation: CASSEGRGYRNTIYF.

This rearrangement joins TRBV5-5 to TRBJ1-5, with 8 bases identical to TRBD1. CDR1 is SGHKS and CDR2 is YYEKEE in the germline V gene (reference sequence). The CDR3 extends over 19 amino acids. J was trimmed by 2 bases and V by 0 bases; bases with no gene match: 13. The DNA for the CDR3 is TGTGCCAGCAGCTTGGGGGGGACAGGAATGCATTACGGCAATCAGCCCCAGCATTTT. The encoded protein is CASSLGGTGMHYGNQPQHF.

The V gene is TRBV5-8, the J gene TRBJ2-3; 9 bases fit TRBD2. V lost 0 bases and J lost 0; bases outside the gene matches: 2. The V gene's germline CDR1 is SGHTS and CDR2 YDEGEE. This CDR3 spans 16 amino acids. The DNA for the CDR3 is TGTGCCAGCAGCTTGGCTAGCGGGATAAGCACAGATACGCAGTATTTT. The encoded protein is CASSLASGISTDTQYF. Full variable domain (rest looked up from reference TRBV5-8 and TRBJ2-3): EAGVTQSPTHLIKTRGQQATLRCSPISGHTSVYWYQQALGLGLQFLLWYDEGEERNRGNFPPRFSGRQFPNYSSELNVNALELEDSALYLCASSLASGISTDTQYFGPGTRLTVL.

The chain employs TRBV4-1 and TRBJ2-5; D might be TRBD2 (6 bases). The V gene's germline CDR1 is MGHRA and CDR2 YSYEKL. This CDR3 comprises 13 residues. V shed 0 bases and J shed 13 bases, with 15 bases lying between them. This chain's CDR3 is CASSQDLASERYF. CDR3 coding DNA: TGCGCCAGCAGCCAAGATCTTGCTAGCGAACGGTACTTC.

The chain joins TRBV9 to TRBJ2-7, with TRBD2 matching 9 bases. J gave up 0 bases and V 4 bases, and 5 bases lay outside the gene matches. The CDR3 spans 15 residues. Germline-derived CDR1 and CDR2 are SGDLS and YYNGEE. CDR3: CASSLAGDPSYEQYF. The CDR3 DNA reads as TGTGCCAGCAGCTTAGCGGGAGACCCCTCCTACGAGCAGTACTTC.